This entry describes one TCR beta chain. These data are taken from a study of blood T cell repertoires in COVID-19. Germline V gives CDR1 KGHSH, CDR2 LQKENI. CDR3 length: 13 residues. V was shortened by 5 bases and J by 4 bases, with 12 bases between the two germline ends. Methods used by the authors: For nucleated cells, counts were estimated from reference gene primer amplification. The protocol was immunoSEQ multiplex PCR, while the TCRdb copy is restricted to in-frame clones and leaves out a portion. V, J and clone size are those of that table, while D and trimming were read from the DNA. Of 90,000 to 120,000 clones listed, 89% were seen once; the top ten hold 4.5% to 6%.

V is TRBV18 and J is TRBJ2-7; D is uncertain. Sequenced sample: peripheral blood. This TCR was sampled from a man aged 35-49 years with active or convalescent COVID-19. CDR3 loop: CASSSRSVYEQYF. CDR3 coding DNA: TGTGCCAGCTCATCTAGATCGGTTTACGAGCAGTACTTC.